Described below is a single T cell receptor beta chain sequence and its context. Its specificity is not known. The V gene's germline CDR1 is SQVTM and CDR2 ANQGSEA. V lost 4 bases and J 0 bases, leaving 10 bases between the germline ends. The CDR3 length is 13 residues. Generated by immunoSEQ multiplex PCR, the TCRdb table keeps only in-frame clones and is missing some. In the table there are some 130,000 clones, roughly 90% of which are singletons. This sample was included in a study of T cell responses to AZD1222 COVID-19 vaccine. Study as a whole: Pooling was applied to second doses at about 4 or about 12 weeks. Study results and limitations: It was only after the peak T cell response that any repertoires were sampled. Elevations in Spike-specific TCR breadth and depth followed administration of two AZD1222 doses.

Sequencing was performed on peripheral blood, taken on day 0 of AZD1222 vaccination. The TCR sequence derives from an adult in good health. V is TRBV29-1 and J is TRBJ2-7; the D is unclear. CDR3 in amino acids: CSVVSARSYEQYF. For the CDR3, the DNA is TGCAGCGTTGTTTCAGCTCGCTCCTACGAGCAGTACTTC.